This T cell receptor (beta chain) was profiled in a study of beta chain features in type 1 diabetes. Sequenced material consisted of expressed TCRB transcripts (all of the isolated RNA was reverse transcribed). Sequencing was performed with immunoSEQ multiplex PCR; in TCRdb, only in-frame clones are kept and a portion is missing. The sample lists hundreds of thousands of clones, about 16% occurring once. Only one heparinised blood draw was taken per donor, and its volume averaged around 100 mL. Germline CDR1 and CDR2: MNHEY and SVGAGI. V gave up 5 bases and J gave up 7 bases; unmatched junction bases: 7. The CDR3 sequence is 14 residues long. Broader study findings: High TCR expression in some cells could lead to their over-representation in cDNA sequencing. There was a moderate but significant shortening of TCRB CDR3s in all four CD4+ subsets of Type 1 diabetes patients.

This clone has more than one count but fewer than ten. Its cognate antigen is unknown. The sample was naive CD4+ T cells from blood. This clonotype originated in a young man in good health. The V gene is TRBV6-5, the J gene TRBJ1-5, with 8 bases lining up with TRBD1. This chain's CDR3 is CASSPGQGGQPQHF. Here the CDR3 DNA reads TGTGCCAGCAGTCCCGGACAGGGTGGACAGCCCCAGCATTTT.